This T cell receptor beta chain was obtained from a study of T cells in Graves' hyperthyroidism and ophthalmopathy. RNA transcripts gave rise to amplified TCR beta CDR3 regions. HTBI primers drove first-round RT-PCR of the TCR CDR3. TCRdb independently ran MiXCR on the multiplex PCR reads; one entry per CDR3 protein. In the table there are 550,000 to 600,000 distinct CDR3 sequences, about 45% of which are singletons. Orbital computed tomography, thyroid ultrasound, serum thyroxine and TRAb, and clinical symptoms together informed the diagnoses. This CDR3 region has 16 residues. The V and J ends lost 4 bases and 2 bases respectively, with 14 bases between them. Germline V gene sequence: CDR1 LGHDT, CDR2 YNNKEL (reference sequence). The study, taken as a whole, reports: The model forecast ophthalmopathy, anticipating it by a median 6.5 months before onset. Ophthalmopathy was separated from stable hyperthyroidism by a 13 V-J model.

This clonotype was counted a few times. The antigen remains unidentified. V and J are TRBV3-1 and TRBJ2-2, with TRBD1 as a possible D gene (6 bases). The receptor's source is an adult woman with Graves' disease, either hyperthyroidism or ophthalmopathy (not recorded which). The sequenced sample consisted of peripheral blood or thyroid tissue (not recorded which). The CDR3 bases are TGTGCCAGCAGCCTACAGGGAAGACCTAACACCGGGGAGCTGTTTTTT. Translation: CASSLQGRPNTGELFF.